The 19 T cell receptor beta chains given below trace back to one sample, sequenced in a study of pediatric ulcerative colitis. Using immunoSEQ multiplex PCR, the repertoire was profiled, and TCRdb retains in-frame clones only, with some absent. The sample gives around 64,000 clones, around 80% of which show up once; roughly 5.2% is in the top ten. The sequencing sample was made of blood. Every receptor here comes from a boy aged 10-17 years with moderate ulcerative colitis.

The DNA for the CDR3 is TGTGCCAGCGGGGACAGAGGTACCGGGGAGCTGTTTTTT. Protein product: CASGDRGTGELFF. The genes are TRBV13 and TRBJ2-2, with 7 bases that match TRBD1. The germline CDR1 and CDR2 sequences are PRHDT and FYEKMQ (reference sequence). V shed 8 bases, J shed 5 bases, and the junction held 5 bases outside the gene matches. This CDR3 is 13 amino acids long.

CDR3 amino acids: CASSSQGTGNTIYF. For the CDR3, the DNA is TGCGCCAGCAGCTCACAGGGGACGGGAAACACCATATATTTT. The chain recombines TRBV5-1 with TRBJ1-3; TRBD1 agrees at 7 bases. V lost 3 bases to trimming and J lost 4 bases; unmatched junction nucleotides: 4. This CDR3 is 14 amino acids long. The V gene's germline CDR1 is SGHRS and CDR2 YFSETQ.

V is TRBV5-1 and J is TRBJ1-2; 12 nucleotides align to TRBD1. Germline values: CDR1 SGHRS, CDR2 YFSETQ. J was trimmed by 9 bases and V by 1 base; bases with no gene match: 7. CDR3 length: 15 residues. CDR3 region: CASSLTGTGGDRYTF. The CDR3 DNA is TGCGCCAGCAGCTTGACCGGGACAGGGGGCGATCGCTACACCTTC.

The chain recombines TRBV15 with TRBJ1-1; D is unclear. The CDR3 consists of 14 residues. Germline CDR1 reads LNHNV; CDR2 reads YYDKDF (reference sequence). Trimming removed 2 bases at V and 1 base at J, with 8 bases between. CDR3 residues: CATSRRTANTEAFF. The CDR3 DNA reads TGTGCCACCAGCAGACGAACAGCGAACACTGAAGCTTTCTTT.

With respect to this clone: Germline and junction disagree at one end, which may indicate a read error. The chain carries TRBV12-5 and TRBJ1-1; D might be TRBD1 (5 bases). The CDR3 covers 18 residues. Germline lookup yields CDR1 LGHNT and CDR2 FRNRAP. The CDR3 is CASGNPNGEGRVGTEAFF. CDR3 nucleotides: TGTGCTAGTGGTAACCCTAACGGGGAGGGAAGGGTTGGGACTGAGGCTTTCTTT. Using reference TRBV12-5 and TRBJ1-1 for the parts outside the CDR3, the full variable domain is DARVTQTPRHKVTEMGQEVTMRCQPILGHNTVFWYRQTMMQGLELLAYFRNRAPLDDSGMPKDRFSAEMPDATLATLKIQPSEPRDSAVYFCASGNPNGEGRVGTEAFFGQGTRLTVV.

This clone was observed a few times. V gene TRBV19 combines with J gene TRBJ1-3; D possibly corresponds to TRBD1 (6 bases). The CDR3 spans 13 residues. Deletions cut 9 bases from V and 3 bases from J, with 12 bases between. Germline-derived CDR1 and CDR2 are LNHDA and SQIVND (reference sequence). The CDR3 region is CASMNRVGNTIYF. The CDR3 DNA follows: TGTGCCAGCATGAACAGGGTTGGAAACACCATATATTTT.

The rearrangement links TRBV18 to TRBJ2-5; D is unresolved. Germline loops: CDR1 KGHSH, CDR2 LQKENI. Trimming shortened V by 2 bases and J by 4 bases, and 8 bases separated the two germline ends. CDR3 length: 13 residues. CDR3 region: CASSPSTVETQYF. CDR3 DNA sequence: TGTGCCAGCTCACCATCGACTGTAGAGACCCAGTACTTC.

The rearrangement uses TRBV7-3 and TRBJ1-5, with TRBD1 matching 7 bases. The CDR3 is 16 residues long. With 5 bases clipped from V and 0 bases from J, the junction kept 7 bases outside the gene matches. CDR1 SGHTA and CDR2 FQGTGA come from the germline V gene. The CDR3 region has the DNA TGTGCCAGCAGCGAACAGGGGACAACTAGCAATCAGCCCCAGCATTTT. Its translation is CASSEQGTTSNQPQHF.

The chain couples TRBV7-3 to TRBJ2-1; 7 positions agree with TRBD2. J gave up 1 base and V 3 bases, and 9 bases lay outside the gene matches. The germline gives CDR1 SGHTA, CDR2 FQGTGA. This CDR3 is 17 amino acids long. CDR3 in DNA: TGTGCCAGCAGCTTCTCCCCGACTAGCCGGTCCTACAATGAGCAGTTCTTC. As protein: CASSFSPTSRSYNEQFF.

This chain uses TRBV7-9 with TRBJ1-1; D is unresolved. V was cut by 1 base and J by 0 bases, with 6 bases left in between. The CDR3 length is 14 residues. Germline CDR1 SEHNR, CDR2 FQNEAQ (reference sequence). In DNA, the CDR3 is TGTGCCAGCAGCTTAGATTTTCTGAACACTGAAGCTTTCTTT. Protein product: CASSLDFLNTEAFF. Drawing the rest from reference TRBV7-9 and TRBJ1-1, the complete variable domain is DTGVSQNPRHKITKRGQNVTFRCDPISEHNRLYWYRQTLGQGPEFLTYFQNEAQLEKSRLLSDRFSAERPKGSFSTLEIQRTEQGDSAMYLCASSLDFLNTEAFFGQGTRLTVV.

This chain joins TRBV5-6 and TRBJ2-1, with 13 bases that match TRBD2. The J segment lost 9 bases and the V segment lost 4 bases, leaving 7 bases of the junction unmatched. The germline gives CDR1 SGHDT, CDR2 YYEEEE. The CDR3 loop spans 15 amino acids. The CDR3 loop is CASSATSGRALEQFF. CDR3 DNA: TGTGCCAGCAGCGCCACTAGCGGGAGGGCACTTGAGCAGTTCTTC.

V usage is TRBV2 and J usage is TRBJ2-3; possibly TRBD2 for D (7 bases). Trimming left V 8 bases short and J 4 bases short, with 13 bases between. CDR1 SNHLY and CDR2 FYNNEI come from the germline V gene. This CDR3 region has 13 residues. This chain's CDR3 is CASVWGGADTQYF. The CDR3 coding sequence is TGTGCCAGCGTGTGGGGGGGCGCAGATACGCAGTATTTT.

The chain joins TRBV11-2 to TRBJ1-1; 10 bases match TRBD1. CDR1 is SGHAT and CDR2 is FQNNGV in the germline V gene. CDR3 size: 15 residues. V was clipped by 5 bases and J by 4 bases; unmatched bases: 7. The CDR3 is CASSDGTGELTEAFF. The CDR3 DNA reads as TGTGCCAGCAGCGACGGGACAGGGGAACTCACTGAAGCTTTCTTT.

The V and J genes are TRBV28 and TRBJ1-2; the D is unclear. Between the trimmed V and J ends, which lost 2 bases and 2 bases, there was a span of 12 bases. This CDR3 spans 15 amino acids. Germline values: CDR1 MDHEN, CDR2 SYDVKM. The DNA for the CDR3 is TGTGCCAGCAGTTTAGTTCCTGGCACCAACTATGGCTACACCTTC. This encodes CASSLVPGTNYGYTF.

The rearrangement joins TRBV19 to TRBJ2-1, with TRBD1 as a possible D gene (6 bases). The CDR3 is 15 amino acids. In germline, CDR1 is LNHDA, CDR2 SQIVND (reference sequence). The V and J ends lost 7 bases and 4 bases respectively, with 17 bases between them. This chain's CDR3 is CASTKPTGFYNEQFF. DNA for the CDR3: TGTGCCAGTACCAAACCGACAGGCTTTTACAATGAGCAGTTCTTC.

Written as DNA, the CDR3 is TGTGCCAGCAGCCAACAAAGTGGGAACACCATATATTTT. Residues: CASSQQSGNTIYF. The rearrangement links TRBV4-2 to TRBJ1-3; D unresolved. The CDR3 covers 13 residues. The V end was cut by 2 bases, the J end by 7 bases, with 9 bases between. Germline V gives CDR1 LGHNA, CDR2 YNFKEQ.

The chain recombines TRBV7-3 with TRBJ2-1, with D perhaps TRBD2 (5 bases). Trimming took 0 bases from V and 7 from J, leaving 10 bases between them. The CDR3 is made up of 14 amino acids. CDR1 is SGHTA and CDR2 is FQGTGA in the germline V gene. The DNA of the CDR3 is TGTGCCAGCAGCTTAACGTCTCGGGGAAATGAGCAGTTCTTC. Amino acids: CASSLTSRGNEQFF.

The chain employs TRBV6-6 and TRBJ1-4; D uncertain. Germline V gene data show CDR1 as MNHNY and CDR2 as SVGAGI (reference sequence). Trimming took off 0 bases at V and 4 bases at J, with 9 bases between the two ends. The CDR3 runs 15 residues. The chain's CDR3 is CASSYSNSLNEKLFF. As DNA, the CDR3 is TGTGCCAGCAGTTACTCGAACAGCCTTAATGAAAAACTGTTTTTT.

The CDR3 bases are TGTGCCAGCAGTTTAGCTAGCGGTGAGCAGTTCTTC. Protein: CASSLASGEQFF. This chain connects TRBV27 to TRBJ2-1; 7 bases agree with TRBD2. In germline, CDR1 is MNHEY, CDR2 SMNVEV (reference sequence). The CDR3 loop spans 12 amino acids. After removal of 2 bases from V and 9 bases from J, the junction contained 1 base not matched to a gene.